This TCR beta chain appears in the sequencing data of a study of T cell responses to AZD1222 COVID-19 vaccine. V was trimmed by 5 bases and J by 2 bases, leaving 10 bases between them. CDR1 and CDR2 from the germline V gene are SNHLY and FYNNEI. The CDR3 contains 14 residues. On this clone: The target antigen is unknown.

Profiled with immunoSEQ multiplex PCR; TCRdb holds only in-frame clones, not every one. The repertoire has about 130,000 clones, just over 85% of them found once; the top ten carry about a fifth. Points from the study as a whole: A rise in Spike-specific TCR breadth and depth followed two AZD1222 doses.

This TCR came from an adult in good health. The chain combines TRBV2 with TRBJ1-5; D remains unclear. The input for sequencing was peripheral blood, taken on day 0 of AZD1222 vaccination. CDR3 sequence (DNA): TGTGCCAGCAGTTCTCAGTGGGGCAATCAGCCCCAGCATTTT. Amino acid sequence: CASSSQWGNQPQHF. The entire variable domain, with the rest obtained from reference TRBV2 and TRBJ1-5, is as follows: EPEVTQTPSHQVTQMGQEVILRCVPISNHLYFYWYRQILGQKVEFLVSFYNNEISEKSEIFDDQFSVERPDGSNFTLKIRSTKLEDSAMYFCASSSQWGNQPQHFGDGTRLSIL.